Detailed here is one T cell receptor (beta chain). Its antigen is undetermined. This table comes from immunoSEQ multiplex PCR, and its TCRdb copy is limited to in-frame clones, with some not included. This sample carries 47,000 or so clones, roughly 91% of them seen once, and the ten largest clones take roughly 5.3%. The time point: newly diagnosed, previously untreated cHL patient sample. The authors compared against newly diagnosed, untreated classical Hodgkin lymphoma PBMCs. The data originate from a study of PD-1 blockade in classical Hodgkin lymphoma. Regarding the study as a whole: Newly diagnosed patients reportedly trailed healthy donors in baseline TCR diversity. Repertoire differences have undefined causes, possibly disease activity or prior therapy.

The CDR3 is 15 residues long. Trimming removed 3 bases from V and 10 bases from J, with 19 bases in between. The germline V gene has CDR1 MDHEN and CDR2 SYDVKM. This receptor was obtained from a human donor with classical Hodgkin lymphoma. Sequenced material: peripheral blood mononuclear cells (PBMCs). This chain uses TRBV28 with TRBJ1-5; D is unresolved. The CDR3 region has the DNA TGTGCCAGCAGTTTTTCTCGGGTCGGCTCGGTTCCCCAGCATTTT. Amino acids: CASSFSRVGSVPQHF.